The clone carrying this T cell receptor (beta chain) has only a few counts. Its antigen remains unidentified. The CDR3 length is 15 residues. Germline CDR1 is MNHGY and CDR2 is SAAAGT. V was clipped by 6 bases and J by 2 bases, with 15 bases between them. Only in-frame clones appear in the TCRdb table, and some are missing; sequencing was by immunoSEQ multiplex PCR. The sample records about 2,000 clones, roughly 38% being singletons. This sample is drawn from a study of T cells in localized non-small cell lung cancer. Whole-study results and caveats: The greatest T cell clonality was found in uninvolved adjacent lung (higher than in tumor). In adjacent lung, a median about 52 of the top 100 tumor clones were found. The study linked higher blood T cell density to longer overall survival. Sequence data derive from only one tumor region, so heterogeneity remains possible.

This TCR was sampled from a male donor at least 60 years old with stage II lung adenocarcinoma. The source material was lung tumor tissue, sampled before any cancer treatment. The chain employs TRBV6-8 and TRBJ2-3; D tentatively fits TRBD1 or TRBD2 (5 bases each). The CDR3 sequence is CASSLPGPHTDTQYF. The CDR3, as DNA: TGTGCCAGCAGCCTTCCGGGACCTCACACAGATACGCAGTATTTT.